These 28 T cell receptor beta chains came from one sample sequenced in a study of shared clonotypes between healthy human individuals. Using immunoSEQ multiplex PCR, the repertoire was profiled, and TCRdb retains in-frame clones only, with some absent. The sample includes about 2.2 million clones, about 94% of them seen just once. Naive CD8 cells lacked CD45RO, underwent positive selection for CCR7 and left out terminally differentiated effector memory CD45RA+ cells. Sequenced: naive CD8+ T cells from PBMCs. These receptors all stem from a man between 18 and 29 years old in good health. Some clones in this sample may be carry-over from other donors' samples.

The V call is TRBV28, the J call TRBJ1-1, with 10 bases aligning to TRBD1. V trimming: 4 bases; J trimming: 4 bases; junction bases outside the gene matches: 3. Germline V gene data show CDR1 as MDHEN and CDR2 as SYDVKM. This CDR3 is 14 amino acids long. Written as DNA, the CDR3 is TGTGCCAGCAGTTCCGGACAGGGGGGCACTGAAGCTTTCTTT. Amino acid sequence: CASSSGQGGTEAFF.

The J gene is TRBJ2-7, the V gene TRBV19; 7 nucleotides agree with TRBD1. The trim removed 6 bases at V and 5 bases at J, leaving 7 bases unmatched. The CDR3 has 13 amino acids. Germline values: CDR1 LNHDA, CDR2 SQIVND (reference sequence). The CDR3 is CASSTTGNNEQYF. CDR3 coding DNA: TGTGCCAGTAGCACGACAGGGAACAACGAGCAGTACTTC.

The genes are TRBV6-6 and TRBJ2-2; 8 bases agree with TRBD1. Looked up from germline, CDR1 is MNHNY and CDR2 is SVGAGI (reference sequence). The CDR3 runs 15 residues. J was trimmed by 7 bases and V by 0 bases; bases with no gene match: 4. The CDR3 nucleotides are TGTGCCAGCAGTTACTCGTCAGGGGGCATCGGGGAGCTGTTTTTT. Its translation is CASSYSSGGIGELFF.

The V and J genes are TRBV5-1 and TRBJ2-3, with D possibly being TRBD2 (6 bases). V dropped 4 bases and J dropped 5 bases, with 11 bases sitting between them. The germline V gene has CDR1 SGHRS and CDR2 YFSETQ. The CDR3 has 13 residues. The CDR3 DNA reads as TGCGCCAGCAGCACTCGACTAGTAGATACGCAGTATTTT. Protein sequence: CASSTRLVDTQYF.

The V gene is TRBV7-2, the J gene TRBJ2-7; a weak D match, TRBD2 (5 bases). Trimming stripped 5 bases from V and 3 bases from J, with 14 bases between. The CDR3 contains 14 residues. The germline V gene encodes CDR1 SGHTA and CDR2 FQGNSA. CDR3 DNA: TGTGCCAGCAGCCCGAGGGCGAATTACTACGAGCAGTACTTC. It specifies CASSPRANYYEQYF.

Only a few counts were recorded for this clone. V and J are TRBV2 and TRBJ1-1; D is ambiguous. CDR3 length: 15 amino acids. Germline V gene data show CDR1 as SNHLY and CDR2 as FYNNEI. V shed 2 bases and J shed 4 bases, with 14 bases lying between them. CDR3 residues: CASSEWLGMVTEAFF. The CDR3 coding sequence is TGTGCCAGCAGTGAATGGCTGGGGATGGTCACTGAAGCTTTCTTT.

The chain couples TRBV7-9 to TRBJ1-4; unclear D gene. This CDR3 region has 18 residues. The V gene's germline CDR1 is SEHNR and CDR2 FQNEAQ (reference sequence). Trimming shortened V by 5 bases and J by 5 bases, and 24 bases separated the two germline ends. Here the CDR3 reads CASSAPEGGSRGNEKLFF. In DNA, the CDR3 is TGTGCCAGCAGCGCCCCCGAAGGAGGGAGTCGAGGAAATGAAAAACTGTTTTTT.

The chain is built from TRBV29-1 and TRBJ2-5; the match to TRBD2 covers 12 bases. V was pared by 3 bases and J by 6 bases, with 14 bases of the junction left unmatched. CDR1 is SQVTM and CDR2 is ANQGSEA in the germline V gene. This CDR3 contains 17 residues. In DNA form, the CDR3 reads TGCAGCGTTGAGCCTAGCGGGAGGGCCTATTCGAGTCAGACCCAGTACTTC. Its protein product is CSVEPSGRAYSSQTQYF.

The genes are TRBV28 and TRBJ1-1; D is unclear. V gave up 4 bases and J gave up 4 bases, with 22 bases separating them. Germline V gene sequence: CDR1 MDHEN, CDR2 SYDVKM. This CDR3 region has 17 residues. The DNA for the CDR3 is TGTGCCAGCAGTTCTCAATACTACCCCCTCCCGGGCACTGAAGCTTTCTTT. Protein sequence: CASSSQYYPLPGTEAFF. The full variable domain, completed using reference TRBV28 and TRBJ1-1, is DVKVTQSSRYLVKRTGEKVFLECVQDMDHENMFWYRQDPGLGLRLIYFSYDVKMKEKGDIPEGYSVSREKKERFSLILESASTNQTSMYLCASSSQYYPLPGTEAFFGQGTRLTVV.

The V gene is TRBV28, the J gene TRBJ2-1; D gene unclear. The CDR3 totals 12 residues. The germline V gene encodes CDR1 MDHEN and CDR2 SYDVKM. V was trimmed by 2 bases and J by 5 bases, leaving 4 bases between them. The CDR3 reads CASSLHNNEQFF. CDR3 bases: TGTGCCAGCAGTTTACACAACAATGAGCAGTTCTTC.

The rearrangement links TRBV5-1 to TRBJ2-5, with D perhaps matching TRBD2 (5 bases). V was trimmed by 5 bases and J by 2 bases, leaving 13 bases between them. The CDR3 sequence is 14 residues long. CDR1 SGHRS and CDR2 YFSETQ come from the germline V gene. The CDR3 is CASSGWQRQETQYF. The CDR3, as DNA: TGCGCCAGCAGTGGGTGGCAGCGGCAAGAGACCCAGTACTTC. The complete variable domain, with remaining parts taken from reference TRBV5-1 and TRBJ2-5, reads KAGVTQTPRYLIKTRGQQVTLSCSPISGHRSVSWYQQTPGQGLQFLFEYFSETQRNKGNFPGRFSGRQFSNSRSEMNVSTLELGDSALYLCASSGWQRQETQYFGPGTRLLVL.

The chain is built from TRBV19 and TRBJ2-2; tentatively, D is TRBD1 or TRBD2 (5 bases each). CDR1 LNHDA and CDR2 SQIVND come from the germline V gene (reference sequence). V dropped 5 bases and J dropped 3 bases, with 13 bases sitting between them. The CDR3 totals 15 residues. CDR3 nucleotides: TGTGCCAGTAGTCCTCGGGACCGCGACACCGGGGAGCTGTTTTTT. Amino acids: CASSPRDRDTGELFF. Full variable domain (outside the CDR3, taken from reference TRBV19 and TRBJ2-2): DGGITQSPKYLFRKEGQNVTLSCEQNLNHDAMYWYRQDPGQGLRLIYYSQIVNDFQKGDIAEGYSVSREKKESFPLTVTSAQKNPTAFYLCASSPRDRDTGELFFGEGSRLTVL.

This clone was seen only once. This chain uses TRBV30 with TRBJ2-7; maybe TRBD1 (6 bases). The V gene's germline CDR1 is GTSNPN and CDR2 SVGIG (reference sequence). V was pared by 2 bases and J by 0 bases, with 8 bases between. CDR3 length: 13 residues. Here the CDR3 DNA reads TGTGCCTGGAGTTACAGGGTCTCCTACGAGCAGTACTTC. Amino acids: CAWSYRVSYEQYF.

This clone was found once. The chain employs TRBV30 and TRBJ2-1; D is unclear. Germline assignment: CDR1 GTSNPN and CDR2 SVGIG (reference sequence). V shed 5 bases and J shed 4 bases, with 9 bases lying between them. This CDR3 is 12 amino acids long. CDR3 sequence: CAWLTAYNEQFF. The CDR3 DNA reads TGTGCCTGGTTAACAGCGTACAATGAGCAGTTCTTC.

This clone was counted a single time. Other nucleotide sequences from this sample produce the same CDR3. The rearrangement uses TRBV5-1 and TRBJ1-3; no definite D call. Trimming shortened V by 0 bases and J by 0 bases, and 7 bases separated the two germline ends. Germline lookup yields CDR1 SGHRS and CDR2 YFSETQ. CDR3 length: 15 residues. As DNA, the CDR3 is TGCGCCAGCAGCTTGGACGGGAGCTCTGGAAACACCATATATTTT. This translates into CASSLDGSSGNTIYF.

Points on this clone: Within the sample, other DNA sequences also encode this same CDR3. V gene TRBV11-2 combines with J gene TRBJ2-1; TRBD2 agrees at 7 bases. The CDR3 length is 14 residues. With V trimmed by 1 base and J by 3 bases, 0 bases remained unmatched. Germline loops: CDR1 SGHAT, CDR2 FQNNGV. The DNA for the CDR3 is TGTGCCAGCAGCTTAGCGGGAGGCTACAATGAGCAGTTCTTC. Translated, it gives CASSLAGGYNEQFF.

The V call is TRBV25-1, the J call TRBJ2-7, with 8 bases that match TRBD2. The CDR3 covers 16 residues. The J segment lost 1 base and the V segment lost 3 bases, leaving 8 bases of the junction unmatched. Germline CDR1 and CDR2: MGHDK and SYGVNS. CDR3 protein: CASSDPPAGGSYEQYF. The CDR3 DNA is TGTGCCAGCAGTGATCCCCCGGCGGGGGGTTCCTACGAGCAGTACTTC.

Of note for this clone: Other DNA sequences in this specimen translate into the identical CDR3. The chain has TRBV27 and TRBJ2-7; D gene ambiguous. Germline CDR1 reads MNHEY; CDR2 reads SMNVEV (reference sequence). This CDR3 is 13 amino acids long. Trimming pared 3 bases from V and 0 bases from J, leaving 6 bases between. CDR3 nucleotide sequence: TGTGCCAGCAGTTTTTCGAGCTCCTACGAGCAGTACTTC. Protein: CASSFSSSYEQYF.

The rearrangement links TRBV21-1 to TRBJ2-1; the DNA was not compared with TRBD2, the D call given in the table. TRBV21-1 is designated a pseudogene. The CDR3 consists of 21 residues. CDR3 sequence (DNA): TGTGCCAGCAGCAAAAAGGGAGGGATAAATGGTTTTCGGGGACCTGAGAGGGAGCAGTTCTTC. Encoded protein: CASSKKGGINGFRGPEREQFF.

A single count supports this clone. The CDR3 loop is CASSPKGGDEQFF. Here the CDR3 DNA reads TGCGCCAGCTCCCCCAAGGGGGGGGATGAGCAGTTCTTC. This rearrangement joins TRBV4-1 to TRBJ2-1; possible D gene TRBD2, 7 bases. Trimming stripped 8 bases from V and 8 bases from J, with 16 bases between. The CDR3 is 13 residues long. CDR1 and CDR2 (germline): MGHRA, YSYEKL.

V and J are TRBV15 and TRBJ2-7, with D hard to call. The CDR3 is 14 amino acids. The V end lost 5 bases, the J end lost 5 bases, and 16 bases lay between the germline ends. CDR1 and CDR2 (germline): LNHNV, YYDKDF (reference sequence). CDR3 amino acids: CATSSMSSGHEQYF. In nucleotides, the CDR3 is TGTGCCACCAGCTCCATGTCGTCAGGACACGAGCAGTACTTC.

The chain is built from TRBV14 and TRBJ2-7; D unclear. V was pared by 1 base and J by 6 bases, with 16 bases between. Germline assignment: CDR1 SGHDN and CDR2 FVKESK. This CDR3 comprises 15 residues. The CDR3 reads CASSQGGTARREQYF. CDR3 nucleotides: TGTGCCAGCAGCCAAGGGGGAACAGCCAGGCGCGAGCAGTACTTC.

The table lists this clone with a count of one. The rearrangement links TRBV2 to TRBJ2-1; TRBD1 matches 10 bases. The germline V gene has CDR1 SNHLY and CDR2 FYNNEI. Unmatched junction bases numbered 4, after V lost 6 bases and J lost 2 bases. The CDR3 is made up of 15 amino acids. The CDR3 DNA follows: TGTGCCAGCAGGGGGGGACAGGGGCCCTACAATGAGCAGTTCTTC. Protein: CASRGGQGPYNEQFF.

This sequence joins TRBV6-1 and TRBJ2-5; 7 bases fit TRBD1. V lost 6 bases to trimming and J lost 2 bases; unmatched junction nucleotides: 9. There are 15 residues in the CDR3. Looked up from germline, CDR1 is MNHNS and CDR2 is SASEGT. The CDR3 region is CASRAGTDIQETQYF. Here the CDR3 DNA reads TGTGCCAGCAGGGCCGGGACAGATATTCAAGAGACCCAGTACTTC.

The CDR3: CASSWGGGTGEDEQYF. For the CDR3, the DNA is TGTGCCAGCAGTTGGGGAGGGGGGACCGGTGAGGACGAGCAGTACTTC. This chain links TRBV27 with TRBJ2-7, with D perhaps matching TRBD2 (7 bases). CDR3 length equals 16 residues. V shed 4 bases and J shed 5 bases, with 21 bases lying between them. CDR1 is MNHEY and CDR2 is SMNVEV in the germline V gene (reference sequence).

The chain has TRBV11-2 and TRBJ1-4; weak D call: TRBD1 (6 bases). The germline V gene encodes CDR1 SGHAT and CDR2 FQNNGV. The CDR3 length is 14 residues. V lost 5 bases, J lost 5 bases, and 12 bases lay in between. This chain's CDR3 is CASSLGGLNEKLFF. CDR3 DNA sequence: TGTGCCAGCAGCCTAGGGGGGCTGAATGAAAAACTGTTTTTT.

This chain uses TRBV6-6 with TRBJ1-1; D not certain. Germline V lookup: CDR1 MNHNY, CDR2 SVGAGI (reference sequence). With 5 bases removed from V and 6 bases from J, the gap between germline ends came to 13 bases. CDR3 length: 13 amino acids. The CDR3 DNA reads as TGTGCCAGCAGTGAGACAAAAGGCGCTGAAGCTTTCTTT. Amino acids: CASSETKGAEAFF.

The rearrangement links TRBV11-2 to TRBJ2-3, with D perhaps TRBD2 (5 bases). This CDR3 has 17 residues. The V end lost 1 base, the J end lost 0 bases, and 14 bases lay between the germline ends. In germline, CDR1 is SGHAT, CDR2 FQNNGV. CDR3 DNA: TGTGCCAGCAGCTTAGTGTCGGGCGGGCTAAGCACAGATACGCAGTATTTT. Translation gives CASSLVSGGLSTDTQYF.